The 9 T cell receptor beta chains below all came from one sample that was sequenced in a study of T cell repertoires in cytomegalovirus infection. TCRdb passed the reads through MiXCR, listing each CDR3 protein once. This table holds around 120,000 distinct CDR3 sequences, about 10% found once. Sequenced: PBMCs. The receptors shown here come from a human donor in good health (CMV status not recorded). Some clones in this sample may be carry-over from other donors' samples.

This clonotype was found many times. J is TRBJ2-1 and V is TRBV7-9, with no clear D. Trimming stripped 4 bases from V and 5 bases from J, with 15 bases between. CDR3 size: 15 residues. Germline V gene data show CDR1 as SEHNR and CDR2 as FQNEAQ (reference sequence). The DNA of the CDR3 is TGTGCCAGCAGCTCTCGACGGCCGCCCGACAATGAGCAGTTCTTC. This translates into CASSSRRPPDNEQFF.

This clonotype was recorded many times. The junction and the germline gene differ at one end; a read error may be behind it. The DNA for the CDR3 is TGTGCCAACAGTTCAGGACAGACGTGGGGTGGCTACACCTTC. It codes for CANSSGQTWGGYTF. This chain uses TRBV2 with TRBJ1-2; possible D gene TRBD1, 6 bases. The CDR3 has 14 amino acids. Germline V gene sequence: CDR1 SNHLY, CDR2 FYNNEI.

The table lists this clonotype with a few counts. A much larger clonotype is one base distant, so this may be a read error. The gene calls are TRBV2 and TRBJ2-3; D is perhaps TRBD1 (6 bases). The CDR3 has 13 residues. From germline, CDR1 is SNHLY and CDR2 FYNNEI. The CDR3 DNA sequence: TGTGTCAGCAAGCAGGGGTACACAGATACGCAGTATTTT. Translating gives CVSKQGYTDTQYF.

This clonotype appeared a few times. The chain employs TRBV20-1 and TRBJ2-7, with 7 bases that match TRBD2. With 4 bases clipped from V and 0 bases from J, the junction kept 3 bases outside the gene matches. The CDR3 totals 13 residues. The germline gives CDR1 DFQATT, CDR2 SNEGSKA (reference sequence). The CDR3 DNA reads TGCAGTGCTAAACGGGACTACTCCTACGAGCAGTACTTC. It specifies CSAKRDYSYEQYF.

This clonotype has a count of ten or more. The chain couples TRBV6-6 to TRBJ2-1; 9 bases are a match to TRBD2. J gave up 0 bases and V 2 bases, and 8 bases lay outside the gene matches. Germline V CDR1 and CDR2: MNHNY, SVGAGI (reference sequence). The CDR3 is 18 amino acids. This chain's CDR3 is CASSYRLAGLHSYNEQFF. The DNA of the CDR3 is TGTGCCAGCAGTTACCGGCTAGCGGGACTTCACTCCTACAATGAGCAGTTCTTC.

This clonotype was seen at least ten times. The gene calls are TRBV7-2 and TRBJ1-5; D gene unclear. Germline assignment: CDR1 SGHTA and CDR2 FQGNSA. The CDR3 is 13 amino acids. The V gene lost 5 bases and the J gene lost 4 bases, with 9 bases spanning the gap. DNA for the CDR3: TGTGCCAGCAGCGTTCGACAAAATCAGCCCCAGCATTTT. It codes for CASSVRQNQPQHF.

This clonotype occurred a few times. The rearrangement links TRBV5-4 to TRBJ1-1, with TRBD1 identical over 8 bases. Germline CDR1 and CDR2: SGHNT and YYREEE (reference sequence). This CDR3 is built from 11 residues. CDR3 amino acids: CGGQVNTEAFF. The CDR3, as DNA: TGTGGGGGACAGGTGAACACTGAAGCTTTCTTT. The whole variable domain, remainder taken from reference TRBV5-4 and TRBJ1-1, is ETGVTQSPTHLIKTRGQQVTLRCSSQSGHNTVSWYQQALGQGPQFIFQYYREEENGRGNFPPRFSGLQFPNYSSELNVNALELDDSALYLCGGQVNTEAFFGQGTRLTVV.

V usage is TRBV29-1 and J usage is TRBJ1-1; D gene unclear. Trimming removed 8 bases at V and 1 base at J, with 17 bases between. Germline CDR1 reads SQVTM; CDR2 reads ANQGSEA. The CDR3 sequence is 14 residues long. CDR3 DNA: TGCAGCCCAGATGGAATGGAGGGGAACACTGAAGCTTTCTTT. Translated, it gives CSPDGMEGNTEAFF.

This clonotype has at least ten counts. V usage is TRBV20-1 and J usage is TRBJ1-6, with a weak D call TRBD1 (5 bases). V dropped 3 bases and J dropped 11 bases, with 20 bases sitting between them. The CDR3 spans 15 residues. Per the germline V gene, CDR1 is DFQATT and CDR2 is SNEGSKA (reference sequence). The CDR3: CSASAQGIRSTPLHF. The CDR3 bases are TGCAGTGCTAGTGCGCAGGGTATTAGGTCGACACCCCTCCACTTT.